The sequence of this T cell receptor beta chain was determined in a study of post-analysis software for immune sequencing data. Whole-study context: Several disease courses (relapsing-remitting, secondary progressive and progressive-relapsing) of multiple sclerosis were included. Regarding the study as a whole: Normalized Chao1 diversity was significantly lower in multiple sclerosis patients than in controls. Comparison of patients with controls showed a handful of TRBV segments more frequent in patients, TRBV5-6, TRBV5-1 and TRBV20-1 among them. Those samples that were prepared in the same batch co-clustered strongly by F measure.

Unique-molecular-identifier-tagged TCR beta cDNA libraries were used. cDNA molecules numbering 400,000 to 550,000 came from approximately 1 to 10 million T cells. Via MiXCR, TCRdb re-called the PCR reads, giving one row per CDR3 protein. The sample records roughly 600,000 distinct CDR3 sequences, around 40% being singletons. V dropped 5 bases and J dropped 6 bases, with 20 bases sitting between them. The CDR3 has 15 residues. Germline lookup yields CDR1 SEHNR and CDR2 FQNEAQ (reference sequence). With respect to this clonotype: What it recognizes is unknown.

Sequencing was carried out using blood. This TCR was recovered from a girl between 10 and 17 years old with multiple sclerosis. The chain recombines TRBV7-9 with TRBJ2-7; perhaps D is TRBD1 or TRBD2 (5 bases each). CDR3 residues: CASSGWGPAGGEQYF. The CDR3 DNA sequence: TGTGCCAGCAGCGGATGGGGACCTGCAGGAGGCGAGCAGTACTTC.